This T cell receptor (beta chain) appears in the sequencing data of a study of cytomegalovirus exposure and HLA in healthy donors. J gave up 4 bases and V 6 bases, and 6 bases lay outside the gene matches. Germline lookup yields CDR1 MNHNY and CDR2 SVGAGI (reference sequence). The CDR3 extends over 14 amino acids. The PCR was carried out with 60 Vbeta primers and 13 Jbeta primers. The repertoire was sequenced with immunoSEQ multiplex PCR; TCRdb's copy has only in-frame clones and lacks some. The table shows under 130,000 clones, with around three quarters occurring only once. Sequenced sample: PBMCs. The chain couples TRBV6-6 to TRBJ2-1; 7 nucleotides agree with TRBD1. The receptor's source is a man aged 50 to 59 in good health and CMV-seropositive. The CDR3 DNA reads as TGTGCCAGCAGCGTATCAGGGGGATACAATGAGCAGTTCTTC. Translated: CASSVSGGYNEQFF.